This T cell receptor beta chain was recorded in a study of blood T cell repertoires in COVID-19. Study summary: In each case, the material was cDNA or gDNA derived from T cells, B-cell-depleted T cells, or PBMCs.

Original methodology: From reference gene primer amplification, estimates of nucleated cell counts were derived. Sequenced by immunoSEQ multiplex PCR; TCRdb stores in-frame clones only, minus some. V, J and clone size reflect that table, while D and trimming were determined from the DNA. In the table there are over 100,000 clones, about 89% of which are singletons. CDR1 is SGHNT, CDR2 YENEEA, per germline. V was pared by 5 bases and J by 2 bases, with 22 bases between. The CDR3 sequence is 17 residues long. Sequenced material: peripheral blood. The chain combines TRBV11-3 with TRBJ2-7, with TRBD1 as a possible D gene (5 bases). This receptor was taken from a man between 60 and 75 years old with COVID-19, enrolled during active disease. CDR3 sequence reads: CASSQGVLPGQTYEQYF. The CDR3 nucleotides are TGTGCCAGCAGCCAAGGGGTACTGCCTGGACAAACCTACGAGCAGTACTTC.